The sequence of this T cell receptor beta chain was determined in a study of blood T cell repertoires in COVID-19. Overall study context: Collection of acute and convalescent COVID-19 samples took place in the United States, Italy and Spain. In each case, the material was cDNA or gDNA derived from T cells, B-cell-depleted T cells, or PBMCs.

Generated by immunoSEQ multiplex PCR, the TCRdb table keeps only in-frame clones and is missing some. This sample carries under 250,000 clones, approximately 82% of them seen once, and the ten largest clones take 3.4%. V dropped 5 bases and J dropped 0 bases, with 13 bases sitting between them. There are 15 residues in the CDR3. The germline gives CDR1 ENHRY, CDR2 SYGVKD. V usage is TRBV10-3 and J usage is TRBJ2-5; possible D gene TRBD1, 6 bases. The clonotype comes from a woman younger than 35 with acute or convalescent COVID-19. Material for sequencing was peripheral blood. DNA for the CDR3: TGTGCCATCAGTAAGGGGGTGGGGTACCAAGAGACCCAGTACTTC. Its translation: CAISKGVGYQETQYF.